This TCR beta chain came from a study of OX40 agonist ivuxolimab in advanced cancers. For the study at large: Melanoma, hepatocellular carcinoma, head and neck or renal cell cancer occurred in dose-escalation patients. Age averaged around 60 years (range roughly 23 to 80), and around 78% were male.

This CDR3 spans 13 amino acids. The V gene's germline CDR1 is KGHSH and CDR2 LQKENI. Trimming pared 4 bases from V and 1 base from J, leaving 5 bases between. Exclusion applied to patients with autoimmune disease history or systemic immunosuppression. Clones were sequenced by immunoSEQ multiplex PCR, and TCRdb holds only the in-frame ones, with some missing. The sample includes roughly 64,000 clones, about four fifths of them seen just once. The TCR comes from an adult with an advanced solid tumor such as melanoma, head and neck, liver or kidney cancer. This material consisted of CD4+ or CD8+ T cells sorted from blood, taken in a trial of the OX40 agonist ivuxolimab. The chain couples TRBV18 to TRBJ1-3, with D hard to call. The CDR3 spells CASSRGSGNTIYF. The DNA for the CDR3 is TGTGCCAGCTCACGGGGATCTGGAAACACCATATATTTT. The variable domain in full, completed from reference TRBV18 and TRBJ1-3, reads NAGVMQNPRHLVRRRGQEARLRCSPMKGHSHVYWYRQLPEEGLKFMVYLQKENIIDESGMPKERFSAEFPKEGPSILRIQQVVRGDSAAYFCASSRGSGNTIYFGEGSWLTVV.